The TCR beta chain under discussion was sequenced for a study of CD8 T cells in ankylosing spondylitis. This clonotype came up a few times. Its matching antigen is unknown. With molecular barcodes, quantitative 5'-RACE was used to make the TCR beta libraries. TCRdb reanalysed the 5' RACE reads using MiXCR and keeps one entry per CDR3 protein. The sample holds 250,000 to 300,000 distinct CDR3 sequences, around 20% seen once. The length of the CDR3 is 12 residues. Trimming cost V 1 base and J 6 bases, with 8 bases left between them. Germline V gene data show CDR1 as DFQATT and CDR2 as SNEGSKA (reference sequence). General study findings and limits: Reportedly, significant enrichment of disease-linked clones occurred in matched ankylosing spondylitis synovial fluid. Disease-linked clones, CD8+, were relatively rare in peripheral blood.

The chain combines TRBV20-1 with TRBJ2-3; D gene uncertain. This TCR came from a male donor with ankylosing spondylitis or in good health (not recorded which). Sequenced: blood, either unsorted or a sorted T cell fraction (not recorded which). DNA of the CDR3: TGCAGTGCTAGAGTGTCGAAGGATACGCAGTATTTT. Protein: CSARVSKDTQYF.